The 2 T cell receptor beta chains below all came from one sample that was sequenced in a study of T-cell reconstitution after alpha-beta-depleted transplantation in children. Library preparation (for TCRbeta) was performed with unique molecular identifiers. TCRdb itself ran the PCR reads through MiXCR, one entry per CDR3 protein. Of about 1,000,000 distinct CDR3 sequences listed, roughly 29% are singletons. The sample was PBMCs, mostly from graft donor cells, taken 360 days after TCRalphabeta/CD19-depleted stem cell transplant. Receptors were obtained from a boy in the first two years of life who had a stem cell transplant for SCID, so the T cells may come from the graft donor.

This clonotype was seen a handful of times. The gene calls are TRBV6-1 and TRBJ1-2, with D tentatively TRBD1 (5 bases). The CDR3 consists of 14 residues. Trimming left V 6 bases short and J 5 bases short, with 16 bases between. Germline loops: CDR1 MNHNS, CDR2 SASEGT. The CDR3 nucleotides are TGTGCCAGCAGAACCCGGGGCATTATTTATGGCTACACCTTC. Its translation is CASRTRGIIYGYTF.

This clonotype has more than one count but fewer than ten. This chain joins TRBV10-3 and TRBJ2-2; TRBD1 aligns across 11 bases. This CDR3 contains 15 residues. Per the germline V gene, CDR1 is ENHRY and CDR2 is SYGVKD. Trimming removed 6 bases from V and 4 bases from J; junction bases left unmatched: 4. The DNA for the CDR3 is TGTGCCATCAGATCCGGGACAGGGGGCACCGGGGAGCTGTTTTTT. This gives the protein CAIRSGTGGTGELFF.